Detailed here is one T cell receptor beta chain. Its antigen is not identified. Barcoded TCR alpha and TCR beta cDNA libraries with UMIs came from 5'RACE using constant-segment primers. Via MiXCR, TCRdb re-called the 5' RACE reads, giving one row per CDR3 protein. The repertoire has some 300,000 distinct CDR3 sequences, 20% to 25% of them found once; the top ten carry around 20%. CDR3 length: 12 amino acids. Trimming cost V 2 bases and J 1 base, with 3 bases left between them. From germline, CDR1 is SNHLY and CDR2 FYNNEI. This entry is derived from a study of T-cell memory formation after mild COVID-19. Study information: Most TCR clusters belonged to a single donor.

Regarding the study as a whole: Chiefly within CM and EM were the contracting CD4+ clones; CD8+ ones were within EMRA.

Sequences were obtained from PBMCs or a T cell subset sorted from them (not recorded which). V usage is TRBV2 and J usage is TRBJ2-7, with D unclear. This clonotype was obtained from a man between 18 and 35 years old who had mild COVID-19 (a few samples of this study predate the infection). Cell type and time point are not known. The CDR3, as DNA: TGTGCCAGCAGTGAATTGTCCTACGAGCAGTACTTC. Protein sequence: CASSELSYEQYF. Combining the CDR3 with reference TRBV2 and TRBJ2-7 gives the whole variable domain EPEVTQTPSHQVTQMGQEVILRCVPISNHLYFYWYRQILGQKVEFLVSFYNNEISEKSEIFDDQFSVERPDGSNFTLKIRSTKLEDSAMYFCASSELSYEQYFGPGTRLTVT.